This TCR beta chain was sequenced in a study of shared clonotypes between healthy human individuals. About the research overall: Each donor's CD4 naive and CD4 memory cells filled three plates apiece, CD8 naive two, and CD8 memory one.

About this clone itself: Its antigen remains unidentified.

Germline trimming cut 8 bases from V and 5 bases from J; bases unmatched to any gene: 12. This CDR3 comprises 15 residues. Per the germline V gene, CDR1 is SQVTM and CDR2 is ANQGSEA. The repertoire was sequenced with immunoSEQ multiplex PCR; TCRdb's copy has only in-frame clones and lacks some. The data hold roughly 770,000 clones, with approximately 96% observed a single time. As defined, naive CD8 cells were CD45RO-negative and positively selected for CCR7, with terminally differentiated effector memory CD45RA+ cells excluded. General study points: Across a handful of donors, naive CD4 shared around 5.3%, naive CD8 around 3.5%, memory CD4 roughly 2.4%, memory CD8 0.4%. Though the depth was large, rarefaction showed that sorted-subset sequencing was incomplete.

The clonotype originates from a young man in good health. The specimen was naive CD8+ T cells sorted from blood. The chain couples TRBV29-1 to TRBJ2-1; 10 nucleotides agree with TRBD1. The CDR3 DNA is TGCAGCTCCCTTCCCCCCGGGACAGGGGACAATGAGCAGTTCTTC. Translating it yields CSSLPPGTGDNEQFF.